Listed below are T cell receptor beta chains from one sample, sequenced in a study of T cell therapy after organ transplantation. Their specific antigens are unknown. Sequenced by immunoSEQ multiplex PCR; TCRdb stores in-frame clones only, minus some. The table lists 50,000 or so clones, approximately 94% of them singletons. The sequenced sample was CD8+ T cells from blood, obtained before autologous CMV-specific T cell therapy. These receptors were obtained from a human patient who had received a solid organ transplant and had CMV disease. CDR3s include the opening cysteine and the closing phenylalanine or tryptophan. D genes are given only for firm matches. Clone sizes are given selectively: once, few, many, or a class where the clone is expanded.

j_call: TRBJ1-1; v_call: TRBV7-9; d_call: NA; clone_size: NA; cdr3_aa: CASRYPGDGLWAFF; cdr3_nt: TGTGCCAGCAGGTACCCCGGGGACGGCCTATGGGCTTTCTTT
j_call: TRBJ2-7; v_call: TRBV5-1; d_call: NA; clone_size: NA; cdr3_aa: CASSGAGDYEQYF; cdr3_nt: TGCGCCAGCAGCGGGGCAGGGGACTACGAGCAGTACTTC
j_call: TRBJ2-7; v_call: TRBV7-6; d_call: TRBD1; clone_size: NA; cdr3_aa: CASSSYDRAPYEQYF; cdr3_nt: TGTGCCAGCAGCTCCTACGACAGGGCGCCCTACGAGCAGTACTTC
j_call: TRBJ2-7; v_call: TRBV7-9; d_call: NA; clone_size: NA; cdr3_aa: CASSNRGSNSYEQYF; cdr3_nt: TGTGCCAGCAGCAACCGGGGCAGCAACTCCTACGAGCAGTACTTC
j_call: TRBJ1-1; v_call: TRBV19; d_call: NA; clone_size: NA; cdr3_aa: CASSIQGEQTEAFF; cdr3_nt: TGTGCCAGTAGTATACAGGGAGAGCAAACTGAAGCTTTCTTT
j_call: TRBJ1-2; v_call: TRBV13; d_call: TRBD1; clone_size: NA; cdr3_aa: CASSLGGTGSNYGYTF; cdr3_nt: TGTGCCAGCAGCTTAGGTGGGACAGGGTCAAACTATGGCTACACCTTC
j_call: TRBJ2-3; v_call: TRBV6-4; d_call: TRBD1; clone_size: NA; cdr3_aa: CASSPRGSTDTQYF; cdr3_nt: TGTGCCAGCAGTCCCAGGGGGAGCACAGATACGCAGTATTTT
j_call: TRBJ2-1; v_call: TRBV15; d_call: TRBD1; clone_size: NA; cdr3_aa: CATSPGQVDNEQFF; cdr3_nt: TGTGCCACCAGCCCGGGACAGGTCGACAATGAGCAGTTCTTC
j_call: TRBJ2-2; v_call: TRBV4-3; d_call: NA; clone_size: NA; cdr3_aa: CASSQVGLGELFF; cdr3_nt: TGCGCCAGCAGCCAAGTAGGACTCGGGGAGCTGTTTTTT
j_call: TRBJ1-5; v_call: TRBV6-7; d_call: NA; clone_size: NA; cdr3_aa: CASSRTFPYSNQPQHF; cdr3_nt: TGTGCCAGCAGTCGGACTTTCCCCTATAGCAATCAGCCCCAGCATTTT
j_call: TRBJ2-7; v_call: TRBV7-2; d_call: NA; clone_size: NA; cdr3_aa: CASSLAGQIVYEQYF; cdr3_nt: TGTGCCAGCAGCTTAGCTGGACAGATTGTCTACGAGCAGTACTTC
j_call: TRBJ2-7; v_call: TRBV7-8; d_call: TRBD1; clone_size: NA; cdr3_aa: CASSSQGVLSYEQYF; cdr3_nt: TGTGCCAGCAGCTCCCAGGGGGTATTGTCCTACGAGCAGTACTTC
j_call: TRBJ1-1; v_call: TRBV27; d_call: TRBD1; clone_size: NA; cdr3_aa: CASSPPGQGRGTEAFF; cdr3_nt: TGTGCCAGCAGTCCCCCGGGACAGGGAAGGGGCACTGAAGCTTTCTTT
j_call: TRBJ2-1; v_call: TRBV10-3; d_call: NA; clone_size: NA; cdr3_aa: CAISDRASYNEQFF; cdr3_nt: TGTGCCATCAGTGACAGGGCCTCCTACAATGAGCAGTTCTTC
j_call: TRBJ2-7; v_call: TRBV9; d_call: NA; clone_size: NA; cdr3_aa: CASSAGAGLYEQYF; cdr3_nt: TGTGCCAGCAGCGCGGGAGCAGGTCTCTACGAGCAGTACTTC
j_call: TRBJ2-7; v_call: TRBV6-5; d_call: TRBD1; clone_size: NA; cdr3_aa: CATRDRGPEQYF; cdr3_nt: TGTGCCACCCGGGACAGGGGTCCCGAGCAGTACTTC
j_call: TRBJ1-1; v_call: TRBV7-9; d_call: TRBD1; clone_size: NA; cdr3_aa: CASSRTGASEAFF; cdr3_nt: TGTGCCAGCAGCCGGACAGGGGCGAGTGAAGCTTTCTTT
j_call: TRBJ1-2; v_call: TRBV29-1; d_call: TRBD1; clone_size: NA; cdr3_aa: CSADVDREKGYTF; cdr3_nt: TGCAGCGCCGATGTGGACAGGGAGAAAGGCTACACCTTC
j_call: TRBJ2-1; v_call: TRBV30; d_call: NA; clone_size: NA; cdr3_aa: CAWAHGYHEQFF; cdr3_nt: TGTGCCTGGGCCCACGGTTATCATGAGCAGTTCTTC
j_call: TRBJ1-2; v_call: TRBV2; d_call: NA; clone_size: NA; cdr3_aa: CASSDKGLGYGYTF; cdr3_nt: TGTGCCAGCAGTGACAAGGGTTTAGGTTATGGCTACACCTTC
j_call: TRBJ2-7; v_call: TRBV2; d_call: NA; clone_size: NA; cdr3_aa: CASRWDWDSYEQYF; cdr3_nt: TGTGCCAGCCGTTGGGACTGGGACTCCTACGAGCAGTACTTC
j_call: TRBJ1-1; v_call: TRBV19; d_call: NA; clone_size: NA; cdr3_aa: CASSIAYGEGSNTEAFF; cdr3_nt: TGTGCCAGTAGTATAGCCTATGGGGAGGGGTCGAACACTGAAGCTTTCTTT
j_call: TRBJ1-1; v_call: TRBV19; d_call: NA; clone_size: NA; cdr3_aa: CASSIGGNTEAFF; cdr3_nt: TGTGCCAGTAGTATAGGTGGCAACACTGAAGCTTTCTTT
j_call: TRBJ2-5; v_call: TRBV7-6; d_call: NA; clone_size: NA; cdr3_aa: CASSLTPAGDFQETQYF; cdr3_nt: TGTGCCAGCAGCTTAACCCCGGCAGGGGATTTCCAAGAGACCCAGTACTTC
j_call: TRBJ2-2; v_call: TRBV19; d_call: NA; clone_size: NA; cdr3_aa: CASSDGPGPRSGGELFF; cdr3_nt: TGTGCCAGTAGCGACGGACCCGGACCGCGCTCGGGCGGGGAGCTGTTTTTT
j_call: TRBJ1-2; v_call: TRBV30; d_call: TRBD1; clone_size: NA; cdr3_aa: CAWSPRRGHGYTF; cdr3_nt: TGTGCCTGGAGTCCCAGGAGGGGGCATGGCTACACCTTC
j_call: TRBJ1-1; v_call: TRBV2; d_call: NA; clone_size: NA; cdr3_aa: CASSENSMGTEAFF; cdr3_nt: TGTGCCAGCAGTGAAAACAGCATGGGGACTGAAGCTTTCTTT
j_call: TRBJ2-5; v_call: TRBV7-9; d_call: TRBD2; clone_size: NA; cdr3_aa: CASSPPGGRQETQYF; cdr3_nt: TGTGCCAGCAGCCCACCGGGAGGGAGACAAGAGACCCAGTACTTC
j_call: TRBJ2-6; v_call: TRBV13; d_call: NA; clone_size: NA; cdr3_aa: CASSLGQLLSGANVLTF; cdr3_nt: TGTGCCAGCAGCCTCGGACAGCTCCTCTCTGGGGCCAACGTCCTGACTTTC
j_call: TRBJ2-2; v_call: TRBV5-6; d_call: NA; clone_size: NA; cdr3_aa: CASSWGTGELFF; cdr3_nt: TGTGCCAGCAGCTGGGGTACCGGGGAGCTGTTTTTT
j_call: TRBJ1-5; v_call: TRBV5-8; d_call: NA; clone_size: once; cdr3_aa: CASSFQNSNQPQHF; cdr3_nt: TGTGCCAGCAGTTTCCAGAATAGCAATCAGCCCCAGCATTTT
j_call: TRBJ1-5; v_call: TRBV27; d_call: NA; clone_size: NA; cdr3_aa: CASSLSGRGLRVNQPQHF; cdr3_nt: TGTGCCAGCAGTTTGAGCGGACGCGGGCTGAGGGTTAATCAGCCCCAGCATTTT
j_call: TRBJ1-6; v_call: TRBV12-5; d_call: NA; clone_size: NA; cdr3_aa: CASGLVPTPLHF; cdr3_nt: TGTGCTAGTGGTTTGGTACCAACACCCCTCCACTTT
j_call: TRBJ1-5; v_call: TRBV7-2; d_call: NA; clone_size: NA; cdr3_aa: CASSLVWDSNQPQHF; cdr3_nt: TGTGCCAGCAGCTTAGTCTGGGATAGCAATCAGCCCCAGCATTTT
j_call: TRBJ1-1; v_call: TRBV7-9; d_call: NA; clone_size: once; cdr3_aa: CASSFTTEAFF; cdr3_nt: TGTGCCAGCAGCTTCACTACTGAAGCTTTCTTT
j_call: TRBJ1-5; v_call: TRBV5-1; d_call: NA; clone_size: once; cdr3_aa: CASSLQEGQPQHF; cdr3_nt: TGCGCCAGCAGCTTGCAGGAGGGGCAGCCCCAGCATTTT
j_call: TRBJ2-7; v_call: TRBV6-1; d_call: NA; clone_size: NA; cdr3_aa: CASSGRGSSYEQYF; cdr3_nt: TGTGCCAGCAGTGGGAGGGGGAGCTCCTACGAGCAGTACTTC
j_call: TRBJ2-4; v_call: TRBV5-1; d_call: NA; clone_size: NA; cdr3_aa: CASSLGQGRDKNIQYF; cdr3_nt: TGCGCCAGCAGCTTAGGCCAGGGGCGAGACAAAAACATTCAGTACTTC
j_call: TRBJ2-7; v_call: TRBV13; d_call: NA; clone_size: NA; cdr3_aa: CASSFLGAGRVDEQYF; cdr3_nt: TGTGCCAGCAGCTTTCTAGGGGCGGGACGGGTCGACGAGCAGTACTTC
j_call: TRBJ2-1; v_call: TRBV11-2; d_call: NA; clone_size: NA; cdr3_aa: CASNFLEVNEQFF; cdr3_nt: TGTGCCAGCAACTTTCTTGAGGTAAATGAGCAGTTCTTC
j_call: TRBJ2-1; v_call: TRBV7-2; d_call: TRBD1; clone_size: NA; cdr3_aa: CASSRDSLNYNEQFF; cdr3_nt: TGTGCCAGCAGCCGGGACAGCCTTAATTACAATGAGCAGTTCTTC
j_call: TRBJ2-1; v_call: TRBV6-4; d_call: TRBD2; clone_size: NA; cdr3_aa: CASSGEAGGLNEQFF; cdr3_nt: TGTGCCAGCAGTGGGGAAGCGGGAGGGCTCAATGAGCAGTTCTTC
j_call: TRBJ2-7; v_call: TRBV6-1; d_call: TRBD1; clone_size: NA; cdr3_aa: CASSETGGSYEQYF; cdr3_nt: TGTGCCAGCAGTGAAACAGGGGGCTCCTACGAGCAGTACTTC
j_call: TRBJ1-2; v_call: TRBV6-5; d_call: TRBD1; clone_size: few; cdr3_aa: CASSYEGQGYGYTF; cdr3_nt: TGTGCCAGCAGTTACGAGGGACAGGGCTATGGCTACACCTTC
j_call: TRBJ2-5; v_call: TRBV2; d_call: NA; clone_size: NA; cdr3_aa: CASSSQKYQETQYF; cdr3_nt: TGTGCCAGCAGTTCGCAAAAATACCAAGAGACCCAGTACTTC
j_call: TRBJ1-5; v_call: TRBV4-1; d_call: NA; clone_size: NA; cdr3_aa: CASSQDQEGYSNQPQHF; cdr3_nt: TGCGCCAGCAGCCAAGATCAGGAAGGTTATAGCAATCAGCCCCAGCATTTT